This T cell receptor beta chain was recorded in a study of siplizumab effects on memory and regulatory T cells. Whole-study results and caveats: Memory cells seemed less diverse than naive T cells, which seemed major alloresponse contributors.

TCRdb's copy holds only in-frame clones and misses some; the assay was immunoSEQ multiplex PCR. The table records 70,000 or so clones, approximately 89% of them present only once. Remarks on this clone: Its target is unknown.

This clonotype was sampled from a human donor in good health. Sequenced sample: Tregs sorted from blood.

The CDR3 spells CASSASGGKLFF. CDR3 bases: TGTGCCAGCAGCGCGAGCGGCGGGAAACTGTTTTTT. The J gene is TRBJ1-4, the V gene TRBV2; D uncertain. Trimming took 6 bases from V and 11 from J, leaving 13 bases between them. Germline V gene lookup returns CDR1 SNHLY and CDR2 FYNNEI. CDR3 size: 12 residues.